These 12 T cell receptor beta chains originate from one sample sequenced in a study of blood T cell repertoires in COVID-19. The assay was immunoSEQ multiplex PCR, and TCRdb's table has in-frame clones only and misses some. The sample consists of about 150,000 clones, approximately 80% of them appearing once. Source material: peripheral blood. The source is a human donor with acute or convalescent COVID-19. The donor label of this sample is uncertain.

This chain links TRBV2 with TRBJ1-1, with D maybe TRBD1 (6 bases). Trimming left V 7 bases short and J 4 bases short, with 16 bases between. Germline V gene data show CDR1 as SNHLY and CDR2 as FYNNEI. The CDR3 is 14 amino acids. DNA for the CDR3: TGTGCCAGCAAGGTGGGGGCAGGGCTCACTGAAGCTTTCTTT. Translating gives CASKVGAGLTEAFF.

This clone has a handful of counts. The gene calls are TRBV7-3 and TRBJ1-6; 7 bases are a match to TRBD1. This CDR3 comprises 13 residues. V lost 5 bases, J lost 10 bases, and 5 bases stayed unmatched. The V gene's germline CDR1 is SGHTA and CDR2 FQGTGA. Here the CDR3 reads CASSGGQASPLHF. DNA for the CDR3: TGTGCCAGCAGCGGAGGACAGGCATCACCCCTCCACTTT.

The chain recombines TRBV6-1 with TRBJ2-2; tentative D call: TRBD2 (6 bases). The CDR3 has 16 amino acids. V was cut by 1 base and J by 4 bases, with 13 bases left in between. Germline CDR1 reads MNHNS; CDR2 reads SASEGT. CDR3: CASSEVRGGGTGELFF. In DNA form, the CDR3 reads TGTGCCAGCAGTGAAGTACGGGGAGGTGGCACCGGGGAGCTGTTTTTT.

The gene calls are TRBV10-3 and TRBJ2-7; a possible D gene is TRBD2 (6 bases). The CDR3 is 13 residues long. The V end lost 6 bases, the J end lost 12 bases, and 21 bases lay between the germline ends. CDR1 is ENHRY, CDR2 SYGVKD, per germline. CDR3 bases: TGTGCCATCAGGGAGCCTTTAAGGAAGGAGGGGTACTTC. Translated, it gives CAIREPLRKEGYF.

This rearrangement joins TRBV9 to TRBJ1-6; 8 nucleotides match TRBD1. Germline CDR1 SGDLS, CDR2 YYNGEE. The CDR3 spans 14 residues. V lost 4 bases and J lost 7; bases outside the gene matches: 4. Written as DNA, the CDR3 is TGTGCCAGCAGCCCGGGACAGGTGAATTCACCCCTCCACTTT. Protein: CASSPGQVNSPLHF.

V gene TRBV24-1 combines with J gene TRBJ2-3; 8 nucleotides line up with TRBD1. CDR3 length equals 16 residues. The germline CDR1 and CDR2 sequences are KGHDR and SFDVKD. V was pared by 4 bases and J by 1 base, with 6 bases of the junction left unmatched. The DNA for the CDR3 is TGTGCCACCAGTGACTTCAGGGGGCAAGGCACAGATACGCAGTATTTT. This sequence encodes CATSDFRGQGTDTQYF.

The chain uses TRBV19 and TRBJ1-2; TRBD1 matches 10 bases. The CDR3 sequence is 14 residues long. Unmatched junction bases numbered 8, after V lost 5 bases and J lost 8 bases. Germline loops: CDR1 LNHDA, CDR2 SQIVND (reference sequence). CDR3 in DNA: TGTGCCAGTAGTTCGGGACAGGGGATAGGAGGCTACACCTTC. As protein: CASSSGQGIGGYTF.

This chain joins TRBV6-6 and TRBJ1-1; 8 bases fit TRBD1. CDR1 MNHNY and CDR2 SVGAGI come from the germline V gene (reference sequence). Trimming cost V 6 bases and J 4 bases; bases outside gene matches: 7. The CDR3 contains 14 residues. CDR3 sequence reads: CASSLRQGPTEAFF. As DNA, the CDR3 is TGTGCCAGCAGCTTACGACAGGGGCCCACTGAAGCTTTCTTT.

On this clone: Other DNA variants within this sample encode the same CDR3. This chain connects TRBV12-3 or TRBV12-4 to TRBJ1-2, with TRBD1 as a possible D gene (6 bases). V lost 5 bases, J lost 4 bases, and 11 bases lay in between. This CDR3 spans 13 amino acids. CDR3 in DNA: TGTGCCAGCAGTCCAACAGGGATCTATGGCTACACCTTC. It codes for CASSPTGIYGYTF.

The V call is TRBV7-6, the J call TRBJ2-2; a possible D gene is TRBD1 (6 bases). V was trimmed by 3 bases and J by 2 bases, leaving 10 bases between them. This CDR3 comprises 15 residues. CDR1 SGHVS and CDR2 FNYEAQ come from the germline V gene. Here the CDR3 reads CASSFLGANTGELFF. CDR3 nucleotides: TGTGCCAGCAGCTTTTTGGGGGCCAACACCGGGGAGCTGTTTTTT.

The rearrangement links TRBV14 to TRBJ2-3, with 7 bases identical to TRBD1. This CDR3 has 14 amino acids. J was trimmed by 5 bases and V by 3 bases; bases with no gene match: 5. Germline CDR1 and CDR2: SGHDN and FVKESK. The CDR3 region is CASSQGTAGDTQYF. In DNA, the CDR3 is TGTGCCAGCAGCCAGGGGACAGCTGGAGATACGCAGTATTTT.

V usage is TRBV10-1 and J usage is TRBJ1-3, with 8 positions matching TRBD1. J lost 6 bases, V lost 7 bases, and 11 bases had no gene match. This CDR3 has 15 amino acids. Germline V CDR1 and CDR2: WNHNN, SYGVQD (reference sequence). This chain's CDR3 is CASTSGGNEENTIYF. The DNA for the CDR3 is TGCGCCAGCACCTCAGGGGGCAATGAGGAAAACACCATATATTTT.